This T cell receptor beta chain was captured in a study of T cell responses to AZD1222 COVID-19 vaccine. Study findings and constraints: The study identified only 6 or 7 AZD1222 recipients as seropositive at baseline. Across the whole spike, CD4 TCRs peaked at regions 160-218 and 743-854. Unmutated variant regions reportedly attract nearly half of all spike-specific TCRs. Recipients of two AZD1222 doses showed rising Spike-specific TCR breadth and depth.

The CDR3 is 20 residues long. Germline lookup yields CDR1 LGHNA and CDR2 YSLEER. J lost 0 bases, V lost 1 base, and 18 bases had no gene match. Points on this clone: The antigen is not known.

Method: immunoSEQ multiplex PCR; TCRdb's copy keeps in-frame clones and lacks some. The sample carries about 100,000 clones, roughly 87% recorded once. The sample consisted of peripheral blood, taken 28 days after the second AZD1222 dose. The sequence came from an adult who received the AZD1222 COVID-19 vaccine. V and J are TRBV4-3 and TRBJ2-7, with 7 bases identical to TRBD2. The CDR3 protein is CASSQGVRRSLTGGSYEQYF. CDR3 DNA sequence: TGCGCCAGCAGCCAAGGGGTGCGCAGGTCGTTAACGGGAGGCTCCTACGAGCAGTACTTC.